Following are 13 T cell receptor beta chains from one sample sequenced in a study of metastatic and nonmetastatic thyroid tumors. TCRdb reprocessed the PCR reads via MiXCR. The sample has about 2,600 clones; about a quarter are singletons. There were no patients who had received any treatment before thyroid surgery. The sample taken for sequencing was tumor tissue. The receptors were gathered from a female donor with papillary thyroid cancer or a benign thyroid nodule (not recorded which). Some clones in this sample may be carry-over from other donors' samples.

This clone was seen more than once but under ten times. The chain employs TRBV28 and TRBJ2-1, with 9 positions matching TRBD2. J lost 9 bases, V lost 5 bases, and 8 bases had no gene match. CDR1 MDHEN and CDR2 SYDVKM come from the germline V gene. There are 14 residues in the CDR3. CDR3 residues: CASSRGAGGFEQFF. As DNA, the CDR3 is TGTGCCAGCAGTCGAGGAGCGGGAGGATTTGAGCAGTTCTTC.

This clone is medium-sized by share. Here the CDR3 omits its conserved ending phenylalanine or tryptophan, so a read error is the likely source. The DNA is left out, because the CDR3 cannot be placed on it with certainty; the CDR3 is given as TCRdb lists it. The chain combines TRBV7-9 with TRBJ2-1; the table's TRBD2 call for D was not verified on the DNA. Germline CDR1 reads SEHNR; CDR2 reads FQNEAQ (reference sequence). The CDR3 spans 11 residues, counting both ends. The chain's CDR3 is CASSVGGPPLV.

The chain uses TRBV7-8 and TRBJ2-2; no clear D gene. The CDR3 covers 13 residues. The V end was cut by 1 base, the J end by 7 bases, with 7 bases between. Looked up from germline, CDR1 is SGHVS and CDR2 is FQNEAQ. Here the CDR3 DNA reads TGTGCCAGCAGCTTAGGTCCCAGCGGGGAGCTGTTTTTT. This codes for CASSLGPSGELFF. Complete variable domain (other parts from reference TRBV7-8 and TRBJ2-2): GAGVSQSPRYKVAKRGQDVALRCDPISGHVSLFWYQQALGQGPEFLTYFQNEAQLDKSGLPSDRFFAERPEGSVSTLKIQRTQQEDSAVYLCASSLGPSGELFFGEGSRLTVL.

This clone was observed a few times. This rearrangement joins TRBV6-1 to TRBJ2-2; D gene unclear. Germline V lookup: CDR1 MNHNS, CDR2 SASEGT. This CDR3 is 13 amino acids long. Trimming removed 7 bases from V and 4 bases from J, with 10 bases in between. In DNA, the CDR3 is TGTGCCAGCAACGTGGGTGGCACCGGGGAGCTGTTTTTT. It encodes CASNVGGTGELFF.

This clone was observed a handful of times. The DNA of the CDR3 is TGTGCCAGCAGTCCAATCCCGGGACAGGGGGGAGGGCAGTACTTC. As protein: CASSPIPGQGGGQYF. The rearrangement uses TRBV6-1 and TRBJ2-7, with 11 bases lining up with TRBD1. This CDR3 region has 15 residues. The germline gives CDR1 MNHNS, CDR2 SASEGT. V shed 5 bases and J 9 bases; nucleotides not matched to a gene: 12.

The CDR3 DNA is TGTGCCAGCAGCTTGGTCTCCTACGAGCAGTACTTC. The encoded protein is CASSLVSYEQYF. The rearrangement uses TRBV7-9 and TRBJ2-7; no definite D call. The germline V gene encodes CDR1 SEHNR and CDR2 FQNEAQ (reference sequence). The CDR3 covers 12 residues. V was shortened by 3 bases and J by 0 bases, with 3 bases between the two germline ends.

The chain recombines TRBV12-5 with TRBJ2-7; TRBD2 matches at 12 bases. Looked up from germline, CDR1 is LGHNT and CDR2 is FRNRAP. Trimming cost V 1 base and J 5 bases; bases outside gene matches: 12. The CDR3 has 18 amino acids. CDR3 nucleotides: TGTGCTAGTGGTTTGGCCAAAACCGGGCTAGCGGGAGGGAACGAGCAGTACTTC. Translated: CASGLAKTGLAGGNEQYF.

The chain links TRBV19 to TRBJ2-2, with 10 bases matching TRBD2. This CDR3 comprises 15 residues. CDR1 is LNHDA, CDR2 SQIVND, per germline (reference sequence). The junction had 11 bases not matched to a gene; V was cut back by 9 bases and J by 7 bases. CDR3 in amino acids: CASQSGRAYSGELFF. DNA of the CDR3: TGTGCCAGCCAAAGCGGGAGGGCGTACAGCGGGGAGCTGTTTTTT.

This clone was detected only once. The chain couples TRBV5-5 to TRBJ1-3; 8 nucleotides agree with TRBD1. The CDR3 has 15 residues. The germline CDR1 and CDR2 sequences are SGHKS and YYEKEE (reference sequence). J gave up 11 bases and V 4 bases, and 14 bases lay outside the gene matches. Here the CDR3 DNA reads TGTGCCAGCAGCCCCTATACAGGACAGGGAATAGCCATATATTTT. This gives the protein CASSPYTGQGIAIYF.

In its sample, this clone is large. The chain recombines TRBV27 with TRBJ2-5; 9 nucleotides line up with TRBD1. Germline V gene sequence: CDR1 MNHEY, CDR2 SMNVEV (reference sequence). The CDR3 runs to 15 residues. The J segment lost 4 bases and the V segment lost 3 bases, leaving 6 bases of the junction unmatched. The CDR3 DNA reads TGTGCCAGCAGTTTCGAAGGACAGGGGCGAGAGACCCAGTACTTC. It is translated as CASSFEGQGRETQYF.

The chain links TRBV7-2 to TRBJ2-7; 8 bases are shared with TRBD2. V was pared by 0 bases and J by 3 bases, with 7 bases of the junction left unmatched. Germline V gene sequence: CDR1 SGHTA, CDR2 FQGNSA. The CDR3 is made up of 16 amino acids. CDR3 loop: CASSLAASGYYYEQYF. In DNA form, the CDR3 reads TGTGCCAGCAGCTTAGCTGCTAGCGGGTACTACTACGAGCAGTACTTC.

The rearrangement links TRBV24-1 to TRBJ2-1, with a tentative D call TRBD2 (5 bases). This CDR3 has 11 amino acids. Per the germline V gene, CDR1 is KGHDR and CDR2 is SFDVKD. Deletions cut 7 bases from V and 8 bases from J, with 8 bases between. The CDR3 protein is CATSDGDEQFF. DNA for the CDR3: TGTGCCACCAGCGACGGGGATGAGCAGTTCTTC.

There are a few counts of this clone. At one of its ends the junction is not consistent with the germline gene, which may arise from a read error. The chain carries TRBV27 and TRBJ1-1; no definite D call. The CDR3 covers 12 residues. Germline V gene lookup returns CDR1 MNHEY and CDR2 SMNVEV (reference sequence). Written as DNA, the CDR3 is TGTGCCAGCAGTTTTTTTGGTGGGGAACGGGTCTTT. This encodes CASSFFGGERVF.